The 19 T cell receptor beta chains below were found in one sample sequenced in a study of post-analysis software for immune sequencing data. The study, taken as a whole, reports: Patients used roughly five TRBV segments, including TRBV5-6, TRBV5-1 and TRBV20-1, more often than controls.

cDNA libraries for TCR beta contained unique molecular identifiers. One entry per CDR3 protein, called by TCRdb with MiXCR from the PCR reads. The sample consists of about 820,000 distinct CDR3 sequences, about 50% of them appearing once. Antigens for these TCRs are unknown. The sample taken for sequencing was blood. The receptors were sampled from a girl aged 5 to 17 with multiple sclerosis.

V gene TRBV10-2 combines with J gene TRBJ2-7; 9 bases match TRBD2. CDR3 length equals 15 residues. The V gene's germline CDR1 is WSHSY and CDR2 SAAADI. J gave up 3 bases and V 6 bases, and 9 bases lay outside the gene matches. The CDR3 nucleotides are TGCGCCAGCAGCAATGAATTTAGCGGGAGCTACGAGCAGTACTTC. Protein product: CASSNEFSGSYEQYF.

The V call is TRBV7-3, the J call TRBJ2-3; 9 bases fit TRBD2. The junction had 4 bases not matched to a gene; V was cut back by 2 bases and J by 1 base. Looked up from germline, CDR1 is SGHTA and CDR2 is FQGTGA. The CDR3 consists of 16 residues. The CDR3 DNA follows: TGTGCCAGCAGCTTAGGAGTAGCGGGGGGCACAGATACGCAGTATTTT. It codes for CASSLGVAGGTDTQYF.

There are a few counts of this clonotype. This sequence joins TRBV29-1 and TRBJ1-2; maybe TRBD1 (5 bases). Germline-derived CDR1 and CDR2 are SQVTM and ANQGSEA. Trimming pared 0 bases from V and 8 bases from J, leaving 22 bases between. The length of the CDR3 is 16 residues. The CDR3 spells CSVEDAWEGGGSGYTF. As DNA, the CDR3 is TGCAGCGTTGAAGACGCCTGGGAGGGTGGGGGGAGCGGCTACACCTTC.

J is TRBJ2-3 and V is TRBV5-1; tentatively, D is TRBD1 or TRBD2 (5 bases each). Germline V gene data show CDR1 as SGHRS and CDR2 as YFSETQ. V was pared by 0 bases and J by 4 bases, with 9 bases between. This CDR3 contains 14 residues. In DNA, the CDR3 is TGCGCCAGCAGCTTGGCAAGGGGAGCAGATACGCAGTATTTT. Its protein product is CASSLARGADTQYF.

This chain connects TRBV29-1 to TRBJ2-3; 14 bases map to TRBD2. This CDR3 has 15 amino acids. V lost 2 bases and J lost 5; bases outside the gene matches: 3. Germline V lookup: CDR1 SQVTM, CDR2 ANQGSEA. CDR3 loop: CSVEPGLAGVDTQYF. In DNA form, the CDR3 reads TGCAGCGTTGAACCGGGACTAGCGGGAGTAGATACGCAGTATTTT.

This rearrangement joins TRBV11-2 to TRBJ2-4, with D maybe TRBD1 (6 bases). The J call may be faulty, since TRBJ2-5 better matches the DNA end. Germline assignment: CDR1 SGHAT and CDR2 FQNNGV. CDR3 size: 14 residues. The CDR3 nucleotides are TGTGCCAGCAGCGGGCTTACAGGGAGAGAGACCCAGTACTTC. Its protein is CASSGLTGRETQYF.

This sequence joins TRBV5-6 and TRBJ2-7; D ambiguous. V lost 3 bases to trimming and J lost 5 bases, with 9 bases between them. Per germline, CDR1 SGHDT and CDR2 YYEEEE. The CDR3 loop spans 12 amino acids. Here the CDR3 reads CASSSTVNEQYF. The CDR3 DNA reads as TGTGCCAGCAGCTCGACGGTCAACGAGCAGTACTTC.

CDR3 amino acids: CASSSEPGSSRGEQFF. Written as DNA, the CDR3 is TGTGCCAGCAGCTCAGAGCCGGGATCCTCGCGGGGTGAGCAGTTCTTC. V and J are TRBV7-6 and TRBJ2-1; possibly TRBD2 for D (6 bases). The V and J ends lost 4 bases and 9 bases respectively, with 22 bases between them. Germline V lookup: CDR1 SGHVS, CDR2 FNYEAQ. The CDR3 has 16 amino acids.

The chain has TRBV14 and TRBJ2-6; 7 bases match TRBD1. Germline V lookup: CDR1 SGHDN, CDR2 FVKESK. V lost 2 bases to trimming and J lost 2 bases; unmatched junction nucleotides: 0. This CDR3 contains 15 residues. The CDR3 reads CASSQQGAGANVLTF. The CDR3 nucleotides are TGTGCCAGCAGCCAACAGGGGGCTGGGGCCAACGTCCTGACTTTC. Full variable domain (remainder filled in from reference TRBV14 and TRBJ2-6): EAGVTQFPSHSVIEKGQTVTLRCDPISGHDNLYWYRRVMGKEIKFLLHFVKESKQDESGMPNNRFLAERTGGTYSTLKVQPAELEDSGVYFCASSQQGAGANVLTFGAGSRLTVL.

The genes are TRBV5-1 and TRBJ2-7; 12 bases are a match to TRBD2. Germline CDR1 reads SGHRS; CDR2 reads YFSETQ. V dropped 6 bases and J dropped 4; count of bases not matched to a gene: 5. The CDR3 is 14 amino acids. CDR3 sequence (DNA): TGCGCCAGCAACCCCGGGACTAGCGGGTACGAGCAGTACTTC. Amino acids: CASNPGTSGYEQYF.

This chain uses TRBV20-1 with TRBJ2-1, with 9 positions matching TRBD2. The length of the CDR3 is 14 residues. V lost 7 bases, J lost 4 bases, and 8 bases stayed unmatched. Germline CDR1 DFQATT, CDR2 SNEGSKA (reference sequence). The CDR3 DNA reads TGCAGTGTTGCGACTAGCGGCTATTACAATGAGCAGTTCTTC. This translates into CSVATSGYYNEQFF.

The chain couples TRBV9 to TRBJ2-1; 7 nucleotides align to TRBD2. The DNA end is more similar to TRBJ2-7, so the J call may be wrong. The CDR3 sequence is 13 residues long. Germline V CDR1 and CDR2: SGDLS, YYNGEE. This CDR3 is CASSDRDYNEQYF. The CDR3 bases are TGTGCCAGCAGCGACCGGGACTACAATGAGCAGTACTTC.

DNA of the CDR3: TGCAGTGCTAGAGATCCCATCTCCTATGGCTACACCTTC. This codes for CSARDPISYGYTF. The V call is TRBV20-1, the J call TRBJ1-2; D is unresolved. Germline-derived CDR1 and CDR2 are DFQATT and SNEGSKA (reference sequence). This CDR3 contains 13 residues. Trimming left V 0 bases short and J 4 bases short, with 9 bases between.

This clonotype was observed once. The chain is built from TRBV7-9 and TRBJ2-1; D ambiguous. Germline loops: CDR1 SEHNR, CDR2 FQNEAQ (reference sequence). This CDR3 region has 14 residues. V was cut by 3 bases and J by 2 bases, with 8 bases left in between. This CDR3 reads CASSFRIAYNEQFF. Written as DNA, the CDR3 is TGTGCCAGCAGCTTCAGGATAGCCTACAATGAGCAGTTCTTC.

The sample holds one count of this clonotype. The J gene is TRBJ2-1, the V gene TRBV6-5; 9 bases are shared with TRBD2. V lost 0 bases, J lost 10 bases, and 4 bases stayed unmatched. The CDR3 has 14 residues. Germline V lookup: CDR1 MNHEY, CDR2 SVGAGI. The DNA for the CDR3 is TGTGCCAGCAGTTACTCGGGACTAGCAGGGGAGCAGTTCTTC. This gives the protein CASSYSGLAGEQFF.

This clonotype was picked up a small number of times. The chain links TRBV11-1 to TRBJ2-1, with D perhaps matching TRBD1 or TRBD2 (6 bases each). The CDR3 is made up of 14 amino acids. V lost 4 bases and J 6 bases, leaving 13 bases between the germline ends. CDR1 and CDR2 from the germline V gene are SGHAT and FQDESV (reference sequence). CDR3 in amino acids: CASSSQGGGNEQFF. The CDR3 coding sequence is TGTGCCAGCAGCTCCCAAGGAGGGGGCAATGAGCAGTTCTTC.

V is TRBV9 and J is TRBJ1-2; D is uncertain. The CDR3 runs to 14 residues. The V end was cut by 2 bases, the J end by 8 bases, with 16 bases between. Looked up from germline, CDR1 is SGDLS and CDR2 is YYNGEE. This CDR3 reads CASSVSIWGEGYTF. DNA for the CDR3: TGTGCCAGCAGCGTCTCCATTTGGGGTGAAGGCTACACCTTC.

This clonotype was picked up a small number of times. The CDR3 spells CASTLGQTFRDEQFF. DNA for the CDR3: TGTGCCAGCACCTTGGGACAAACCTTCAGGGATGAGCAGTTCTTC. The chain employs TRBV6-5 and TRBJ2-1; TRBD1 is a possible D gene (6 bases). CDR3 length equals 15 residues. CDR1 is MNHEY, CDR2 SVGAGI, per germline. The ends were cut back, 7 bases at V and 8 bases at J, with 21 bases in the middle.

The genes are TRBV4-1 and TRBJ2-7, with D possibly being TRBD1 or TRBD2 (5 bases each). The germline V gene has CDR1 MGHRA and CDR2 YSYEKL. V was shortened by 4 bases and J by 0 bases, with 13 bases between the two germline ends. The CDR3 sequence is 15 residues long. CDR3 region: CASSLGRQNSYEQYF. The CDR3 DNA reads as TGCGCCAGCAGCCTGGGACGGCAAAACTCCTACGAGCAGTACTTC.